This TCR beta chain was recovered during a study of blood T cell repertoires in COVID-19. The wider study: Collection of acute and convalescent COVID-19 samples took place in the United States, Italy and Spain.

Study processing details: Amplification from reference gene primers served as the basis for estimated nucleated cell counts. This table comes from immunoSEQ multiplex PCR, and its TCRdb copy is limited to in-frame clones, with some not included. V and J calls and clone size are given by that table; D and trimming were obtained from the DNA. The sample lists 400,000 to 450,000 clones; approximately 91% were seen once. This clone was seen once. V was shortened by 0 bases and J by 4 bases, with 7 bases between the two germline ends. From germline, CDR1 is SGHTA and CDR2 FQGTGA. CDR3 length equals 14 residues.

The sequence came from a woman between 35 and 50 years old with COVID-19, enrolled during active disease. The J gene is TRBJ1-3, the V gene TRBV7-3; D is perhaps TRBD1 (6 bases). The sequencing input was peripheral blood. The CDR3 nucleotides are TGTGCCAGCAGCTTAACGGGACAAGGAAACACCATATATTTT. As protein: CASSLTGQGNTIYF.